The source of this TCR beta chain is a study of cytomegalovirus exposure and HLA in healthy donors (dated by TCRdb to about 2017). Turning to the overall study: An earlier analysis of 587 of the donors reported 250 to 350 Gb of sequence data and some 110 million unique TCR beta sequences obtained from 150 million to 200 million T cells. HLA typing included class I and class II loci at four-digit resolution. A later analysis re-analyzed previously published TCR beta repertoires from 660 or so donors and added high-resolution HLA genotyping to study TCR occurrence patterns. The later analysis used no new phenotypic data to find candidate immune exposures, relying instead on TCR beta sequences and their occurrence across donors. Of the 398 genotyped donors, approximately 83% fell in the genetic ancestry cluster associated with self-reported Caucasian donors. Every repertoire in the discovery cohort had been generated on one and the same sequencing platform. Donor age, sex, ethnicity and CMV serostatus were compiled together with the repertoire data. Typing coverage varied by locus: 629-630 donors for A, B, C, DRB1 and DQB1; approximately 500 for DQA1; more than 600 for DPA1; fewer than 480 for DPB1. The study was designed to test whether signatures of past pathogen exposure could be identified by cataloging public T cell receptors. A separate validation cohort of approximately 130 different subjects was used in addition to the approximately 670-subject first cohort. Roughly 300 gigabases of sequencing data and around 85 million unique TCR sequences made up an early release that covered nearly 650 HLA-typed donors. An earlier analysis of roughly 600 of the donors used high-throughput TCR beta sequencing to judge whether each TCR beta V gene segment behaved as functional or pseudogenic. Because of strong linkage in the cohort, five DR-DQ haplotypes were treated as single units for association and clustering. To predict cytomegalovirus infection status, the study brought together high-throughput TCR immunosequencing, statistical association of individual TCRs with disease status, and machine learning. The T cell repertoires of 700 or so subjects were profiled by immunosequencing and related to cytomegalovirus serostatus. A later genetic analysis took genome-wide SNP genotypes for about 65% of the roughly 670 donors and used that subset as a discovery cohort. Among some 400 genotyped donors of the cohort, an average of about 220,000 unique TCR beta nucleotide sequences was sequenced per donor, of which 15% to 20% were non-productive. Study-wide conclusions, independent of this receptor: The only immune exposure information available for the cohort was CMV serostatus. The study listed 150 to 200 TCR beta chains as associated with cytomegalovirus. The sequencing pipeline was judged likely to have produced a cluster of highly shared sequence variants as a technical artifact. Because HLA typing was unavailable for some donors at each locus, only the typed subset was used in association tests. Compared with the approximately 670-donor mean, donors in an Asian-associated ancestry cluster had fewer N-insertions in productive TCRs, according to a later genetic analysis. According to a later analysis, parvovirus B19, influenza, CMV and Epstein-Barr virus appeared linked to several top co-occurrence clusters. In an earlier analysis of more than 450 of the donors, most TCR beta V segments were observed in productive rearrangements about 87% or about 30% of the time, broadly matching IMGT annotations. The classifier was reported to diagnose cytomegalovirus status with high specificity and sensitivity in both the original and validation cohorts. In a later analysis, some 17,000 TCR beta sequences were associated with specific HLA alleles at a false discovery rate of 0.05. The presence/absence analyses assumed that sequencing depth was roughly uniform across donors, and that assumption may not be true. Because counts were too low, more than 15 rarely observed V segments, including chromosome 9 orphons, were left out of the earlier analysis of a few hundred of the donors. Linkage disequilibrium might explain the correlated functional status among segregating V segments, but an unknown experimental factor could not be ruled out. Most CMV-associated TCR beta chains appeared to be HLA-restricted in a later analysis, and the HLA associations seemed to be driven largely by CMV exposure. According to the authors, the approach could potentially be generalized to other disease states and immunological phenotypes. A later genetic analysis associated a missense DCLRE1C variant with V-gene and J-gene trimming of TCR beta chains, and an independent cohort replicated the association. A later analysis found that HLA-associated TCR beta chains were more clonally expanded and had lower generation probabilities than equally common non-associated chains. Assigning TCR associations to individual alleles was difficult when HLA alleles, especially DR and DQ, strongly co-occurred. The cohort was sequenced for TCR beta chains only, and without alpha or paired-chain data the features that could be detected were limited. In a later analysis, the rate of TCR association differed among HLA loci, with DRB1 alleles having the most associated TCRs and HLA-C alleles having the fewest. Some IMGT-functional V segments, including TRBV6-2 and TRBV6-3, could not be distinguished by the 87-base-pair reads and were therefore excluded. Across donors, most TCR sequences were observed very rarely, whereas some public TCRs were present in many individuals. A further reported finding was that TCR beta sequences accurately predicted the HLA-A and HLA-B alleles for most subjects in the first cohort. A few of the identified cytomegalovirus-associated TCR beta chains were confirmed in vitro to be specific for cytomegalovirus antigens.

The cohort consisted of some 670 healthy bone marrow donors. At the time of sampling, all cohort members were nominally healthy, though unrecorded immune exposures were likely present. CMV serostatus was positive for about 300 and negative for about half of the 666 cohort members, and was not recorded for this donor. A peripheral blood sample was provided by each donor, and peripheral blood mononuclear cells were used for TCR beta sequencing. Genomic DNA was extracted from the blood cell samples with the Qiagen DNeasy Blood Extraction Kit. Library preparation employed the immunoSEQ multiplex PCR assay. The multiplex PCR relied on a mix of 60 forward primers for TCR Vbeta segments and 13 reverse primers for TCR Jbeta segments. Amplification of the CDR3 region of rearranged TCR beta genes was performed with a multiplex PCR assay on genomic DNA. The amplified TCR beta libraries were sequenced on the Illumina HiSeq System as 87-base-pair reads. The authors processed their data as follows. A later analysis counted around 72 million unique TCR beta chains across the 690 or so repertoires, and approximately 11 million of these chains were shared by at least two donors. To remove PCR and sequencing errors, raw reads were error-corrected and collapsed into unique sequences using a nearest-neighbor algorithm that merged closely related sequences. V, D and J gene segments were assigned by aligning CDR3 sequences to IMGT reference sequences. For a sequence to be retained, at least a six-nucleotide match to both a V gene segment and a J gene segment was required. Rearrangements were classified as productive when the CDR3 lacked stop codons and remained in frame with V and J, and all other rearrangements were classified as non-productive. CDR3 was defined by IMGT convention, running from the second conserved V-encoded cysteine to the conserved J-encoded phenylalanine. Sequences without an unambiguous match to a single V gene segment were excluded from the earlier analysis of 450 to 750 of the donors. In an earlier analysis of several hundred of the donors, a V segment was called functional when productive rearrangements were above 56.7%, and segregating when the standard deviation between donors exceeded 5%. To diagnose cytomegalovirus status from the catalog of TCR beta chain sequences, a statistical classification framework was built. A later analysis assigned V and J genes by comparing TCR nucleotide sequences with IMGT/GENE-DB human TR gene sequences. In a later analysis, CDR3 sequences and most-parsimonious VDJ recombination scenarios were assigned using the TCRdist pipeline. A later analysis defined each TCR beta chain by its CDR3 amino acid sequence plus V-gene family, and excluded reads lacking a unique V-gene family. To address suspected cross-contamination and a sequencing artifact, a later analysis removed 592 highly shared, low-generation-probability nucleotide sequences. For each public chain, a later analysis derived a clonal expansion index from normalized ranks of inferred template counts within each repertoire. In a later analysis, generation probabilities were computed with a VDJ recombination model fitted to out-of-frame rearrangements, and the resulting probabilities were checked against IGoR. A later analysis scored TCR-TCR, TCR-HLA and TCR-CMV co-occurrence with hypergeometric tests, applying a repertoire-size bias correction to TCR pairs. To estimate false discovery rates, a later analysis permuted the HLA or CMV assignments 20 times. In a later analysis, co-occurring TCRs were grouped with DBSCAN, and TCRdist sequence similarity was added when clustering was performed within HLA-allele-positive subsets. For co-occurrence clustering, repertoires with fewer than 30,000 or more than 120,000 public chains were excluded, along with 4 to 6 repertoires with anomalous nucleotide sharing. TCRdb provides this immuneACCESS table in a form limited to in-frame rearrangements. Some clones are lacking; in checked studies, under half of them reflect an unresolved V gene, and why the rest are absent is not known. V, J and clone size derive from that table, while D and trimming were established from the DNA sequence. The sample records roughly 72,000 clones, around two thirds of which are singletons. Roughly an eighth of the sample is held by the ten biggest clonotypes.

From cysteine to phenylalanine, the CDR3 is 12 amino acids long. The retained sequence is limited to the CDR3, 36 bases, with the frame set at the first base. The V end loses 2 bases and the J end loses 5 bases, and a stretch of 7 bases separates them. CDR1 and CDR2, looked up from the germline V gene, are SGHDN and FVKESK. Remarks on this clone: What this receptor recognizes is not known. No base qualities exist here, and no much larger clone lies one base off it.

The specimen sequenced was PBMCs. Rearrangement joined TRBV14 to TRBJ2-7, with no confident D gene call. The TCR originated in a human donor in good health. CDR3 protein: CASSQLGNEQYF. Here is the DNA: TGTGCCAGCAGCCAATTGGGCAACGAGCAGTACTTC.